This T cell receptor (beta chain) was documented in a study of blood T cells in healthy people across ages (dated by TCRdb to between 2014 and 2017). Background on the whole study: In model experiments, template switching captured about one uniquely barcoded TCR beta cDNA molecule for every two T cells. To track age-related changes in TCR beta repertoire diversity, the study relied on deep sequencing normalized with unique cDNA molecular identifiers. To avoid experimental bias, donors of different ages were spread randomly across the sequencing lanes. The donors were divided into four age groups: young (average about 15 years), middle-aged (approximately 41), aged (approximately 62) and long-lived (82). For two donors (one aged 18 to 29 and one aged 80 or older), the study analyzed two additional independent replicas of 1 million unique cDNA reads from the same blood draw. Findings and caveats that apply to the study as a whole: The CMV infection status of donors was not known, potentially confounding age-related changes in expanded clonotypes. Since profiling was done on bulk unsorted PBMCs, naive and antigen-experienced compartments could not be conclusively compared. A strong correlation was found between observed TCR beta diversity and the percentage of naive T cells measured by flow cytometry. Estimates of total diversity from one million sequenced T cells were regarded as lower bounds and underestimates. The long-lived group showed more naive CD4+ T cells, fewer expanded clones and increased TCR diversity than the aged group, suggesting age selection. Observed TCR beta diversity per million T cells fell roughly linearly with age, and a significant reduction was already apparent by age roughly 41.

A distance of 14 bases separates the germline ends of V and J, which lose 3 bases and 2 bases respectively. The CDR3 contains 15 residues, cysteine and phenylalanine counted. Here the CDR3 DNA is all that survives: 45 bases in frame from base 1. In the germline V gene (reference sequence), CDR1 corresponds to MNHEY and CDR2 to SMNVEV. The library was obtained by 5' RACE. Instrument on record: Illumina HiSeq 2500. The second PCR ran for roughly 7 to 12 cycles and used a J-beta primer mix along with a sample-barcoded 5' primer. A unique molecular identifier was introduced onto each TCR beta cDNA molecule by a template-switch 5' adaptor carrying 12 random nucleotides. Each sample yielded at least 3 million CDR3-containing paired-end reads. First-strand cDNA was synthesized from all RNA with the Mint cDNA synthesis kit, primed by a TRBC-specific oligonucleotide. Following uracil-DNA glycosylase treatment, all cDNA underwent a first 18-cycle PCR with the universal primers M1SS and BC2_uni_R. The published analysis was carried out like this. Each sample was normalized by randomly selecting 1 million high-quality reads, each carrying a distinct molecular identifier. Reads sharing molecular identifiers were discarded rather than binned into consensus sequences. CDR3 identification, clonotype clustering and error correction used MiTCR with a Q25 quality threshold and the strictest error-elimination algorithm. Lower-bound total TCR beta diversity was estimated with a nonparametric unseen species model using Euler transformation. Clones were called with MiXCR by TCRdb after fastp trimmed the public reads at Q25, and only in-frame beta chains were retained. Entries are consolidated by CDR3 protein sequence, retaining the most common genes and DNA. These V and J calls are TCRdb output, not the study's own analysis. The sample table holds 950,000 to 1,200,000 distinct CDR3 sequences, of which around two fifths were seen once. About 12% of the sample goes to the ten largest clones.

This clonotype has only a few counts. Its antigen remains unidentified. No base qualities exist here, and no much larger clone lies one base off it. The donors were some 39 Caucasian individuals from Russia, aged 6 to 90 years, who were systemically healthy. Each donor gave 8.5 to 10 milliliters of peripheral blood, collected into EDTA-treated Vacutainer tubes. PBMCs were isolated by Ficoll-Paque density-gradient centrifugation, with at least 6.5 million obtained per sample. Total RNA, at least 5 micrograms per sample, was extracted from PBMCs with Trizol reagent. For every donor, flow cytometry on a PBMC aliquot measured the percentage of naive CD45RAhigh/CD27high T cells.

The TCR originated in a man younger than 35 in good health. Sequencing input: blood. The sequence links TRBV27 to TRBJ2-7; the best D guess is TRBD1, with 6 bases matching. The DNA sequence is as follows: TGTGCCAGCAGTTTGAGGGGGACATCACCCTACGAGCAGTACTTC. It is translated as CASSLRGTSPYEQYF.